The clone carrying this T cell receptor (beta chain) turned up a few times. These data belong to a study of blood T cell repertoires in COVID-19. Study-wide background: PBMCs, B-cell-depleted T cells, or T cells provided the cDNA or gDNA that made up the material.

The authors' processing: Nucleated cell counts were estimated from reference gene primer amplification. Repertoires were generated with immunoSEQ multiplex PCR, while TCRdb's copy carries only in-frame clones and drops some. D and trimming come from the DNA, and the V and J calls and clone size come from that table. The sample includes approximately 74,000 clones, approximately 79% of them seen just once. Sequencing input: peripheral blood. The source is a human donor in a cohort sampled during active COVID-19.

The CDR3 region is CASSPRTLSGETQYF. CDR3 bases: TGTGCCAGCAGCCCGAGGACCTTATCGGGGGAGACCCAGTACTTC. This chain links TRBV3-1 (or the pseudogene TRBV3-2) with TRBJ2-5, with D maybe TRBD2 (5 bases). This CDR3 comprises 15 residues. The V gene lost 4 bases and the J gene lost 5 bases, with 17 bases spanning the gap. Per the germline V gene, CDR1 is LGHDT and CDR2 is YNNKEL (reference sequence).